The rows below give T cell receptor beta chains drawn from one sample of a study of blood T cells in healthy people across ages. Each CDR3 protein gets one entry after TCRdb re-called the 5' RACE reads with MiXCR. The sample consists of hundreds of thousands of distinct CDR3 sequences, around three fifths of them appearing once. The specimen sequenced was blood. The receptors here all came from a man between 40 and 49 years old in good health. Each CDR3 is given with its conserved first and last residue. D genes are given only for firm matches. Not all rows give a size; the values are once, few, many and, for expanded clones, a class.

j_call: TRBJ1-6; v_call: TRBV4-3; clone_size: .; d_call: TRBD1; cdr3_aa: CASSQAGTANSPLHF; cdr3_nt: TGCGCCAGCAGCCAAGCCGGGACAGCAAATTCACCCCTCCACTTT
j_call: TRBJ2-7; v_call: TRBV7-9; clone_size: .; d_call: .; cdr3_aa: CASSSSGGQEQYF; cdr3_nt: TGTGCCAGCAGCTCCTCTGGAGGGCAGGAGCAGTACTTC
j_call: TRBJ2-3; v_call: TRBV20-1; clone_size: .; d_call: TRBD2; cdr3_aa: CSASGGEGFTDTQYF; cdr3_nt: TGCAGTGCTAGCGGCGGGGAGGGTTTCACAGATACGCAGTATTTT
j_call: TRBJ2-5; v_call: TRBV4-1; clone_size: few; d_call: .; cdr3_aa: CASSRDLWETQYF; cdr3_nt: TGCGCCAGCAGCCGGGACTTGTGGGAGACCCAGTACTTC
j_call: TRBJ2-4; v_call: TRBV5-6; clone_size: .; d_call: .; cdr3_aa: CASSFLSGRAKNIQYF; cdr3_nt: TGTGCCAGCAGCTTTCTAAGCGGTAGGGCCAAAAACATTCAGTACTTC
j_call: TRBJ2-5; v_call: TRBV24-1; clone_size: .; d_call: .; cdr3_aa: CATSEGAEETQYF; cdr3_nt: TGCGCCACCAGTGAAGGGGCGGAAGAGACCCAGTACTTC
j_call: TRBJ1-2; v_call: TRBV9; clone_size: .; d_call: .; cdr3_aa: CASSGGRNGYTF; cdr3_nt: TGTGCCAGCAGCGGGGGGCGGAATGGCTACACCTTC
j_call: TRBJ2-4; v_call: TRBV4-1; clone_size: few; d_call: TRBD2; cdr3_aa: CASSRIGLAQNIQYF; cdr3_nt: TGCGCCAGCAGCCGGATCGGACTAGCGCAAAACATTCAGTACTTC
j_call: TRBJ1-2; v_call: TRBV3-1; clone_size: few; d_call: .; cdr3_aa: CASSQDFLLGGYTF; cdr3_nt: TGTGCCAGCAGCCAAGATTTTCTACTAGGTGGCTACACCTTC
j_call: TRBJ1-2; v_call: TRBV6-6; clone_size: few; d_call: TRBD1; cdr3_aa: CASSQDRGTPRYTF; cdr3_nt: TGTGCCAGCAGCCAGGACAGGGGTACACCTCGCTACACCTTC
j_call: TRBJ1-1; v_call: TRBV28; clone_size: .; d_call: TRBD1; cdr3_aa: CASTRGGTVTEAFF; cdr3_nt: TGTGCCAGCACCAGAGGAGGGACAGTCACTGAAGCTTTCTTT
j_call: TRBJ2-1; v_call: TRBV16; clone_size: .; d_call: .; cdr3_aa: CASSKTSRGQFF; cdr3_nt: TGTGCCAGCAGCAAGACTTCACGGGGGCAGTTCTTC
j_call: TRBJ2-7; v_call: TRBV7-2; clone_size: .; d_call: TRBD1; cdr3_aa: CASSFSGTGGEFEQYF; cdr3_nt: TGTGCCAGCAGCTTCAGCGGGACAGGGGGCGAGTTCGAGCAGTACTTC
j_call: TRBJ1-4; v_call: TRBV28; clone_size: .; d_call: .; cdr3_aa: CASTPSGAGVFEKLFF; cdr3_nt: TGTGCCAGCACCCCGTCCGGCGCCGGGGTTTTTGAAAAACTGTTTTTT
j_call: TRBJ2-4; v_call: TRBV6-5; clone_size: .; d_call: .; cdr3_aa: CASSSPSGTTYIQYF; cdr3_nt: TGTGCCAGCAGTTCCCCCTCCGGGACAACTTACATTCAGTACTTC
j_call: TRBJ2-7; v_call: TRBV5-1; clone_size: few; d_call: .; cdr3_aa: CASSPVRSSYEQYF; cdr3_nt: TGCGCCAGCAGCCCCGTCAGGAGCTCCTACGAGCAGTACTTC
j_call: TRBJ2-1; v_call: TRBV7-2; clone_size: .; d_call: TRBD2; cdr3_aa: CASSLRTRGLAGYNEQFF; cdr3_nt: TGTGCCAGCAGCTTACGAACCCGGGGGCTAGCGGGGTACAATGAGCAGTTCTTC
j_call: TRBJ2-1; v_call: TRBV20-1; clone_size: few; d_call: .; cdr3_aa: CSASRDTYNEQFF; cdr3_nt: TGCAGTGCTAGTCGGGACACTTACAATGAGCAGTTCTTC
j_call: TRBJ2-7; v_call: TRBV29-1; clone_size: .; d_call: TRBD2; cdr3_aa: CSVLAASYEQYF; cdr3_nt: TGCAGCGTCCTAGCGGCTTCCTACGAGCAGTACTTC
j_call: TRBJ2-7; v_call: TRBV4-3; clone_size: .; d_call: .; cdr3_aa: CASSQDASTGREQYF; cdr3_nt: TGCGCCAGCAGCCAAGATGCGTCCACAGGGCGTGAGCAGTACTTC
j_call: TRBJ1-1; v_call: TRBV6-6; clone_size: .; d_call: .; cdr3_aa: CASSYSPVNTEPFF; cdr3_nt: TGTGCCAGCAGTTACTCGCCAGTGAACACTGAACCTTTCTTT
j_call: TRBJ2-1; v_call: TRBV29-1; clone_size: .; d_call: TRBD1; cdr3_aa: CGAKQEQGALPGEQFF; cdr3_nt: TGCGGCGCCAAACAAGAACAGGGGGCGCTTCCCGGTGAGCAGTTCTTC
j_call: TRBJ2-7; v_call: TRBV21-1; clone_size: .; d_call: .; cdr3_aa: CASSEKLAGGPNEQYF; cdr3_nt: TGTGCCAGCAGCGAAAAACTAGCGGGAGGGCCTAACGAGCAGTACTTC
j_call: TRBJ2-1; v_call: TRBV7-3; clone_size: .; d_call: TRBD2; cdr3_aa: CASSPRRGLAGHNEQFF; cdr3_nt: TGTGCCAGCAGCCCCCGTCGGGGACTAGCGGGGCACAATGAGCAGTTCTTC
j_call: TRBJ2-1; v_call: TRBV24-1; clone_size: few; d_call: .; cdr3_aa: CATSDSLRGSENEQFF; cdr3_nt: TGTGCCACCAGTGATTCCCTCCGGGGGTCTGAGAATGAGCAGTTCTTC
j_call: TRBJ2-3; v_call: TRBV27; clone_size: .; d_call: .; cdr3_aa: CASSFWTTDTQYF; cdr3_nt: TGTGCCAGCAGTTTCTGGACAACAGATACGCAGTATTTT
j_call: TRBJ2-7; v_call: TRBV28; clone_size: .; d_call: .; cdr3_aa: CASSLMAASSYEQYF; cdr3_nt: TGTGCCAGCAGTTTGATGGCAGCGTCAAGTTACGAGCAGTACTTC
j_call: TRBJ1-6; v_call: TRBV6-1; clone_size: .; d_call: .; cdr3_aa: CASSEQDTDSPLHF; cdr3_nt: TGTGCCAGCAGTGAACAGGACACTGATTCACCCCTCCACTTT
j_call: TRBJ2-7; v_call: TRBV9; clone_size: .; d_call: .; cdr3_aa: CASSVAPASYERYF; cdr3_nt: TGTGCCAGCAGCGTAGCTCCAGCCTCCTACGAGCGGTACTTC
j_call: TRBJ2-3; v_call: TRBV4-1; clone_size: few; d_call: .; cdr3_aa: CASSQEPSDTDTQYF; cdr3_nt: TGCGCCAGCAGCCAAGAGCCAAGCGATACAGATACGCAGTATTTT
j_call: TRBJ2-3; v_call: TRBV24-1; clone_size: .; d_call: .; cdr3_aa: CATSDTIAESSTDTQYF; cdr3_nt: TGTGCCACCAGTGACACAATAGCGGAATCCAGCACAGATACGCAGTATTTT
j_call: TRBJ2-7; v_call: TRBV20-1; clone_size: few; d_call: TRBD1; cdr3_aa: CSQPRGTAYEQYF; cdr3_nt: TGCAGTCAACCCCGAGGGACAGCCTACGAGCAGTACTTC
j_call: TRBJ1-5; v_call: TRBV20-1; clone_size: few; d_call: TRBD1; cdr3_aa: CSCVGTGVNNQPQHF; cdr3_nt: TGCAGTTGCGTCGGGACAGGGGTTAACAATCAGCCCCAGCATTTT
j_call: TRBJ1-1; v_call: TRBV7-2; clone_size: many; d_call: TRBD1; cdr3_aa: CASSPGQGVEAFF; cdr3_nt: TGTGCCAGCAGCCCAGGACAGGGGGTAGAAGCTTTCTTT
j_call: TRBJ2-7; v_call: TRBV7-9; clone_size: .; d_call: .; cdr3_aa: CASSTPDYAPEQYF; cdr3_nt: TGTGCCAGCAGCACCCCCGACTACGCTCCCGAGCAGTACTTC
j_call: TRBJ1-6; v_call: TRBV3-1; clone_size: .; d_call: .; cdr3_aa: CASSQKDNSPLHF; cdr3_nt: TGTGCCAGCAGCCAAAAGGACAACTCACCCCTCCACTTT
j_call: TRBJ1-1; v_call: TRBV29-1; clone_size: .; d_call: .; cdr3_aa: CSVEGPPKGEAFF; cdr3_nt: TGCAGCGTTGAGGGCCCCCCGAAGGGTGAAGCTTTCTTT
j_call: TRBJ1-3; v_call: TRBV14; clone_size: once; d_call: TRBD1; cdr3_aa: CASSQDRTGSAGNTIYF; cdr3_nt: TGTGCCAGCAGCCAAGATAGGACAGGGTCTGCGGGAAACACCATATATTTT
j_call: TRBJ2-5; v_call: TRBV27; clone_size: .; d_call: .; cdr3_aa: CASRVGGNEQYF; cdr3_nt: TGTGCCAGCAGAGTCGGTGGCAATGAGCAGTACTTC
j_call: TRBJ2-7; v_call: TRBV6-1; clone_size: .; d_call: .; cdr3_aa: CASSEQQGMGEQYF; cdr3_nt: TGTGCCAGCAGTGAGCAACAGGGTATGGGCGAGCAGTACTTC
j_call: TRBJ2-7; v_call: TRBV29-1; clone_size: .; d_call: TRBD1; cdr3_aa: CSVRGTGAYEQYF; cdr3_nt: TGCAGCGTTCGTGGGACAGGGGCCTACGAGCAGTACTTC
j_call: TRBJ2-5; v_call: TRBV4-1; clone_size: .; d_call: TRBD2; cdr3_aa: CASSQGEGWALQETQYF; cdr3_nt: TGCGCCAGCAGCCAAGGGGAGGGATGGGCCCTTCAAGAGACCCAGTACTTC
j_call: TRBJ2-7; v_call: TRBV15; clone_size: .; d_call: TRBD2; cdr3_aa: CATSRDPGGDYEQYF; cdr3_nt: TGTGCCACCAGCAGAGATCCGGGGGGAGACTACGAGCAGTACTTC
j_call: TRBJ2-4; v_call: TRBV7-2; clone_size: .; d_call: TRBD2; cdr3_aa: CASSLETLAGVKNIQYF; cdr3_nt: TGTGCCAGCAGCTTAGAAACACTAGCGGGAGTCAAAAACATTCAGTACTTC
j_call: TRBJ1-2; v_call: TRBV3-1; clone_size: .; d_call: .; cdr3_aa: CASSQGRDAYTF; cdr3_nt: TGTGCCAGCAGCCAAGGGAGGGATGCCTACACCTTC
j_call: TRBJ2-7; v_call: TRBV25-1; clone_size: few; d_call: TRBD1; cdr3_aa: CASSALSGGGCVEQYF; cdr3_nt: TGTGCCAGCAGTGCGTTATCAGGGGGCGGTTGTGTCGAGCAGTACTTC
j_call: TRBJ1-5; v_call: TRBV12-3/TRBV12-4; clone_size: .; d_call: .; cdr3_aa: CASVRGNQPQHF; cdr3_nt: TGTGCCAGCGTCAGAGGGAATCAGCCCCAGCATTTT
j_call: TRBJ2-1; v_call: TRBV4-2; clone_size: .; d_call: .; cdr3_aa: CASSQLIQGMDPNEQFF; cdr3_nt: TGTGCCAGCAGCCAGCTCATCCAGGGGATGGATCCCAATGAGCAGTTCTTC
j_call: TRBJ2-6; v_call: TRBV9; clone_size: .; d_call: .; cdr3_aa: CASIGNSGANVLTF; cdr3_nt: TGTGCCAGCATAGGGAATTCTGGGGCCAACGTCCTGACTTTC